This TCR beta chain was retrieved from a study of identical twins. TCRdb re-analysed the 5' RACE reads in MiXCR, keeping a single row per CDR3 protein. The table shows under 800,000 distinct CDR3 sequences, with roughly 20% occurring only once. Trimming shortened V by 5 bases and J by 2 bases, and 13 bases separated the two germline ends. This CDR3 region has 13 residues. From germline, CDR1 is SQVTM and CDR2 ANQGSEA. This clonotype turned up a few times. The same sample was also studied in work on T cells expressing NK-cell markers. That study adds: The CD3+CD56-NKG2C+ fraction was also led by these clonotypes in a handful of donors.

The chain is built from TRBV29-1 and TRBJ2-7; the D is unclear. The clonotype was recovered from a woman aged 18-29 years in good health. Sequences were obtained from PBMCs. The CDR3 loop reads CSVYSRGTYEQYF. The CDR3 DNA follows: TGCAGCGTTTATTCTCGCGGAACCTACGAGCAGTACTTC.